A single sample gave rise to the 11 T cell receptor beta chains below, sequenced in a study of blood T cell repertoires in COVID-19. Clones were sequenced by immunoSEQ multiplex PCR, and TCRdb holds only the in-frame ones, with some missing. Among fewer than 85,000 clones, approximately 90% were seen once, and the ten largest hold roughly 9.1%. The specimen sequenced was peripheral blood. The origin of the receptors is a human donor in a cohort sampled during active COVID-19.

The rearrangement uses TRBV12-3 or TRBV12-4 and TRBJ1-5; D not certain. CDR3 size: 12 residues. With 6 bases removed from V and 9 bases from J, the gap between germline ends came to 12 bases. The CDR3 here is CASSATPGPQHF. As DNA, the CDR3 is TGTGCCAGCAGCGCTACACCGGGGCCCCAGCATTTT.

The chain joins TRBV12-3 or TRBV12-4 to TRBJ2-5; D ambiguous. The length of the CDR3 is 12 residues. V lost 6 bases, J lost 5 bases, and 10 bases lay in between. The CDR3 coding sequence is TGTGCCAGCAGCCCTCAGTCGGAGACCCAGTACTTC. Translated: CASSPQSETQYF.

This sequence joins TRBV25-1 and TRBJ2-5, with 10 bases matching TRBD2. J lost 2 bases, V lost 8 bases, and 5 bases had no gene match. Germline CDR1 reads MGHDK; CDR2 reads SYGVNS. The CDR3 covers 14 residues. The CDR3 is CASRTSGQQETQYF. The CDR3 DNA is TGTGCCAGCCGGACTAGCGGACAACAAGAGACCCAGTACTTC.

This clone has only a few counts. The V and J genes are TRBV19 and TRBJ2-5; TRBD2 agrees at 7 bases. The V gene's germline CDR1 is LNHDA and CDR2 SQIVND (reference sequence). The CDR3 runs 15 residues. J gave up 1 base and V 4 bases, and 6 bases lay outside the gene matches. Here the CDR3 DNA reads TGTGCCAGTAGTACGCTGCTAGCGGCCCAAGAGACCCAGTACTTC. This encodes CASSTLLAAQETQYF. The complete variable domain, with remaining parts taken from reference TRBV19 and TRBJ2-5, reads DGGITQSPKYLFRKEGQNVTLSCEQNLNHDAMYWYRQDPGQGLRLIYYSQIVNDFQKGDIAEGYSVSREKKESFPLTVTSAQKNPTAFYLCASSTLLAAQETQYFGPGTRLLVL.

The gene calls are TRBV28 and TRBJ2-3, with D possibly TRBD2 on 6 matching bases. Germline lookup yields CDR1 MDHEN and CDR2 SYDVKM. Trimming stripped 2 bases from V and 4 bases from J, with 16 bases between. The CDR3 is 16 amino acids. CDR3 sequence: CASSLETSSWADTQYF. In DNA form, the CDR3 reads TGTGCCAGCAGTTTAGAGACTAGTTCGTGGGCAGATACGCAGTATTTT. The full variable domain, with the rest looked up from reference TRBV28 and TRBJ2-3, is DVKVTQSSRYLVKRTGEKVFLECVQDMDHENMFWYRQDPGLGLRLIYFSYDVKMKEKGDIPEGYSVSREKKERFSLILESASTNQTSMYLCASSLETSSWADTQYFGPGTRLTVL.

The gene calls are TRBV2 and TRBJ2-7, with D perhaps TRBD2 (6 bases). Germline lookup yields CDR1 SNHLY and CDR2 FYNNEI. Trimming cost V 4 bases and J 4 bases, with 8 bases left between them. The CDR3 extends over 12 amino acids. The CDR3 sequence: CASSGDSYEQYF. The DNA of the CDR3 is TGTGCCAGCAGTGGGGACTCTTACGAGCAGTACTTC.

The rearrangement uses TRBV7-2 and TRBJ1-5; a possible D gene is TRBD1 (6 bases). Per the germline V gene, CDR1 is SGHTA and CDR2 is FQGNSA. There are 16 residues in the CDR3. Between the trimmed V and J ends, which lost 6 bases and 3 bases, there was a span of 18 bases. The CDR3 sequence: CASRSSAGDINQPQHF. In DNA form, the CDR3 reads TGTGCCAGCAGGTCCTCCGCAGGGGATATCAATCAGCCCCAGCATTTT.

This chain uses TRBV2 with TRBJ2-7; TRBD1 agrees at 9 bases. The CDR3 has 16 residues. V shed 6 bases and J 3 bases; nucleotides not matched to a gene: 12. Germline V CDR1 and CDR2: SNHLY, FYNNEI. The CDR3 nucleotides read TGTGCCAGCAGCTTTAACACAGGGGGCGATGTCTACGAGCAGTACTTC. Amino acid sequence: CASSFNTGGDVYEQYF. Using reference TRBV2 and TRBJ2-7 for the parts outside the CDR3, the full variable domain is EPEVTQTPSHQVTQMGQEVILRCVPISNHLYFYWYRQILGQKVEFLVSFYNNEISEKSEIFDDQFSVERPDGSNFTLKIRSTKLEDSAMYFCASSFNTGGDVYEQYFGPGTRLTVT.

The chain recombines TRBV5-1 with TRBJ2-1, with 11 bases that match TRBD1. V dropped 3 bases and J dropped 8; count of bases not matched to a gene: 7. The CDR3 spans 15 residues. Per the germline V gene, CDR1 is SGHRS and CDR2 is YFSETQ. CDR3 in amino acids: CASSWAGGQGDEQFF. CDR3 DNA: TGCGCCAGCAGCTGGGCCGGGGGACAGGGGGATGAGCAGTTCTTC.

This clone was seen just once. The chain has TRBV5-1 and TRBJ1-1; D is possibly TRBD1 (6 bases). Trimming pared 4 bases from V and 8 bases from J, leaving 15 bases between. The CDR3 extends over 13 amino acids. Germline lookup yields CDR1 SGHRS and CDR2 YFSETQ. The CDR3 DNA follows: TGCGCCAGCAGCCAGGGAGGGGGAACAGAAGCTTTCTTT. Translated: CASSQGGGTEAFF.

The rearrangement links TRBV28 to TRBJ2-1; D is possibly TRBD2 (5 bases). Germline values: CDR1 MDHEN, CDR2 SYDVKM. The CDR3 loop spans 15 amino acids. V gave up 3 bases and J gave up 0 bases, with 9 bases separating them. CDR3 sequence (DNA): TGTGCCAGCAGTTTCATAGGGAGCTCCTACAATGAGCAGTTCTTC. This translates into CASSFIGSSYNEQFF.